Listed below are T cell receptor beta chains from one sample, sequenced in a study of siplizumab effects on memory and regulatory T cells. The data were produced by immunoSEQ multiplex PCR, yet TCRdb's version contains in-frame clones alone and is incomplete. The table shows 95,000 to 100,000 clones, with over 90% occurring only once. The sequencing input was non-Treg CD4+ T cells sorted from blood. All receptors come from a human donor in good health. Each CDR3 is given with its conserved first and last residue. The order of the fields is V gene, clone size, D gene, CDR3 length, J gene, CDR3 DNA, CDR3 protein. A D gene is named only where the DNA matches it firmly. Size tells how often a clone was seen (once, few, many) or the class of an expanded clone, and some rows leave it out.

TRBV18	once	.	13	TRBJ1-1	TGTGCCAGCTCACGAGATAAGAACACTGAAGCTTTCTTT	CASSRDKNTEAFF
TRBV4-2	.	TRBD2	17	TRBJ2-2	TGTGCCAGCAGCCGAGCGGGGGGAGGTCTTGCGGCCGGGGAGCTGTTTTTT	CASSRAGGGLAAGELFF
TRBV6-6	.	.	15	TRBJ2-7	TGTGCCAGCAGTTACTCGGGCAGGGATGCCCACGAGCAGTACTTC	CASSYSGRDAHEQYF
TRBV2	.	TRBD1	12	TRBJ1-2	TGTGCCAGCAGTGAGACAGGGTATGGCTACACCTTC	CASSETGYGYTF
TRBV7-3	.	.	13	TRBJ2-3	TGTGCCAGCAGCTTAAAACCCTCGGATACGCAGTATTTT	CASSLKPSDTQYF
TRBV19	.	.	15	TRBJ1-5	TGTGCCAGTAGTATTCAGGGACAAAGCAATCAGCCCCAGCATTTT	CASSIQGQSNQPQHF
TRBV19	.	.	13	TRBJ1-2	TGTGCCAGTAGTACAACAGGGTTCTATGGCTACACCTTC	CASSTTGFYGYTF
TRBV18	.	.	15	TRBJ2-7	TGTGCCAGCTCACCCCGGACGGAGAGCTCCTACGAGCAGTACTTC	CASSPRTESSYEQYF
TRBV6-5	.	TRBD1	14	TRBJ1-1	TGTGCCAGTTCTCCGGGACAGGGATTCACTGAAGCTTTCTTT	CASSPGQGFTEAFF
TRBV11-3	.	.	16	TRBJ1-5	TGTGCCAGCAGCCCTCGGACGGGATATAGCAATCAGCCCCAGCATTTT	CASSPRTGYSNQPQHF
TRBV2	few	.	14	TRBJ2-5	TGTGCCAGCAGTGAACGGACAGCGGGGGAGACCCAGTACTTC	CASSERTAGETQYF
TRBV28	.	.	16	TRBJ1-5	TGTGCCAGCAGTCCCCCGCCCGGTGCCCTAGGGCAGCCCCAGCATTTT	CASSPPPGALGQPQHF
TRBV6-1	.	.	15	TRBJ1-2	TGTGCCAGCAGAGTAGACAGGAGAGGAAACTATGGCTACACCTTC	CASRVDRRGNYGYTF
TRBV30	.	.	14	TRBJ1-1	TGTGCCTGGATGTACTCAGTCCGTAACACTGAAGCTTTCTTT	CAWMYSVRNTEAFF
TRBV7-3	.	.	15	TRBJ2-3	TGTGCCAGCAGCTTGGTCTCGGGAGCATTGGATACGCAGTATTTT	CASSLVSGALDTQYF
TRBV5-1	.	TRBD2	19	TRBJ2-1	TGCGCCAGCAGCTTCGGGACTAGCGGGGCCGCCCCCTCCTACAATGAGCAGTTCTTC	CASSFGTSGAAPSYNEQFF
TRBV5-4	.	.	15	TRBJ1-2	TGTGCCAGCAGCCCACAAGTGCAGGGACTGAGCGGCTACACCTTC	CASSPQVQGLSGYTF
TRBV5-4	.	TRBD2	15	TRBJ2-5	TGTGCCAGCAGCGAAAGACTAGCGGGAGGGGAGACCCAGTACTTC	CASSERLAGGETQYF
TRBV19	.	TRBD1	17	TRBJ1-5	TGTGCCAGTAGCTCACCCGGGGGGGACAGCTACAATCAGCCCCAGCATTTT	CASSSPGGDSYNQPQHF
TRBV19	.	TRBD2	16	TRBJ2-2	TGTGCCAGTAGTTCTCCGACTAGCGGGTATTTCGGGGAGCTGTTTTTT	CASSSPTSGYFGELFF
TRBV6-1	.	TRBD2	13	TRBJ2-7	TGTGCCAGCAGTGAAACCAGGGAGGGGGAGCAGTACTTC	CASSETREGEQYF
TRBV19	few	.	17	TRBJ2-1	TGTGCCAGTAGTATAGTTACGACAGACAGCTCCTACAATGAGCAGTTCTTC	CASSIVTTDSSYNEQFF
TRBV5-4	.	TRBD2	16	TRBJ2-3	TGTGCCAGCAGCCCCGGGGGAGCGGGAGGGCCCCATACGCAGTATTTT	CASSPGGAGGPHTQYF
TRBV30	.	TRBD1	13	TRBJ1-2	TGTGCCTGGAGTGGGACAGGGGGCACGGGCTACACCTTC	CAWSGTGGTGYTF
TRBV18	.	TRBD2	17	TRBJ2-1	TGTGCCAGCTCACCGATCGTTCAGGCGGGAGGATTCAATGAGCAGTTCTTC	CASSPIVQAGGFNEQFF
TRBV6-1	.	.	13	TRBJ1-2	TGTGCCAGCAGGGCAGGGGTGGCCTATGGCTACACCTTC	CASRAGVAYGYTF
TRBV2	.	.	12	TRBJ1-2	TGTGCCAGCAGTGAACAGAAACGTGGCTACACCTTC	CASSEQKRGYTF
TRBV11-1	.	TRBD2	14	TRBJ2-5	TGTGCCAGCAGCTTAGGGGGACTACAAGAGACCCAGTACTTC	CASSLGGLQETQYF
TRBV19	once	.	16	TRBJ1-5	TGTGCCAGTAGTATAGATCACCGGGATAGCAATCAGCCCCAGCATTTT	CASSIDHRDSNQPQHF
TRBV21-1	.	.	14	TRBJ2-7	TGTGCCAGCAGCAAAGGGGGAGGGGAGGACGAGCAGTACTTC	CASSKGGGEDEQYF
TRBV5-1	.	TRBD1	14	TRBJ2-7	TGCGCCAGCAGCTGGAAGGACAGGGGTAACGAGCAGTACTTC	CASSWKDRGNEQYF
TRBV19	once	.	15	TRBJ1-5	TGTGCCAGTAGTATCGAGGGAGGGTGGCATCAGCCCCAGCATTTT	CASSIEGGWHQPQHF
TRBV4-1	.	.	13	TRBJ2-3	TGCGCCAGCAGCCTCCTCGGTCCTGATACGCAGTATTTT	CASSLLGPDTQYF
TRBV7-9	.	.	14	TRBJ2-2	TGTGCCAGCAGCCCCTCAAGGGTAACCGGGGAGCTGTTTTTT	CASSPSRVTGELFF
TRBV7-9	.	TRBD1	15	TRBJ1-3	TGTGCCAGCAGCCGGGACAGCAGCTCTGGAAACACCATATATTTT	CASSRDSSSGNTIYF
TRBV7-2	.	.	15	TRBJ1-6	TGTGCCAGCAGCTTAGCGAGGCCAGTTAATTCACCCCTCCACTTT	CASSLARPVNSPLHF
TRBV5-1	.	TRBD2	15	TRBJ2-7	TGCGCCAGCAGCCCTTTAGCGGGGACCAGGTACGAGCAGTACTTC	CASSPLAGTRYEQYF
TRBV30	.	TRBD2	15	TRBJ2-1	TGTGCCTCGGAGCTTAGGACTAGGAGCTGGAATGAGCAGTTCTTC	CASELRTRSWNEQFF
TRBV21-1	.	.	11	TRBJ2-7	TGTGCCAGCAGCGGACGGTTGGAGCAGTACTTC	CASSGRLEQYF
TRBV19	.	TRBD1	14	TRBJ1-3	TGTGCCAGTAGTATGGGGACAGCTGGAAACACCATATATTTT	CASSMGTAGNTIYF
TRBV11-2	.	TRBD1	15	TRBJ2-7	TGTGCCAGCAGCTTCTGGACAGGAGTGATGGGCGAGCAGTACTTC	CASSFWTGVMGEQYF
TRBV5-5	.	.	17	TRBJ2-2	TGTGCCAGCAGCTTGGCGCCAAGCGTAAGACCCGGGCAAGAGCTGTTTTTT	CASSLAPSVRPGQELFF
TRBV5-4	.	.	15	TRBJ2-2	TGTGCCAGCAGCTTGGATACAACGAACACCGGGGAGCTGTTTTTT	CASSLDTTNTGELFF
TRBV7-2	.	.	13	TRBJ2-3	TGTGCCAGCAGCTTAGTATCCTCAGATACGCAGTATTTT	CASSLVSSDTQYF
TRBV10-3	.	.	13	TRBJ2-7	TGTGCCATCAGCGCCACAGGGTCCTACGAGCAGTACTTC	CAISATGSYEQYF
TRBV30	.	.	13	TRBJ1-5	TGTGCCTGGAGCCTGGGGGGGAGGCAGCCCCAGCATTTT	CAWSLGGRQPQHF
TRBV28	.	TRBD2	15	TRBJ2-2	TGTGCCAGCAGTCTAGCGGGAGGATCGCCCGGGGAGCTGTTTTTT	CASSLAGGSPGELFF
TRBV28	.	.	17	TRBJ2-6	TGTGCCAGCAGTTTGGCTCCTAACAGGGTTGGGGCCAACGTCCTGACTTTC	CASSLAPNRVGANVLTF
TRBV4-1	.	.	14	TRBJ2-1	TGCGCCAGCAGCCAAGTTCTCCTACGCAATGAGCAGTTCTTC	CASSQVLLRNEQFF
TRBV30	.	.	12	TRBJ1-5	TGTGCCTGGACTCAAGGGTATCAGCCCCAGCATTTT	CAWTQGYQPQHF
TRBV6-1	.	.	15	TRBJ1-2	TGTGCCAGCAGTGAACTGGGCGGTACTAACTATGGCTACACCTTC	CASSELGGTNYGYTF